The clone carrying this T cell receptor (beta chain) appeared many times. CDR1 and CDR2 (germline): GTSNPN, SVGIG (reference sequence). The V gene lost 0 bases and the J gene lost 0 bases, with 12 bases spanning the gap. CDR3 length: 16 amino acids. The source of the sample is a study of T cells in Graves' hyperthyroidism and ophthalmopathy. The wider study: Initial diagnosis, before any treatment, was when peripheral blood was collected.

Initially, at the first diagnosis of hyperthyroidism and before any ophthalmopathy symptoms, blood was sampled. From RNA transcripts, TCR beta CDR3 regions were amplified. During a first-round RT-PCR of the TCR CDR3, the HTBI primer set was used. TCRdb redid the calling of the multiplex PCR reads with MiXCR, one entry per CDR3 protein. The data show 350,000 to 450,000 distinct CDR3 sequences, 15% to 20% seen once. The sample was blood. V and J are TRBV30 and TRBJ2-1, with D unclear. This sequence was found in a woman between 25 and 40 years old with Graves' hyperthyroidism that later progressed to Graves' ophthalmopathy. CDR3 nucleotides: TGTGCCTGGAGTGTACCTCGAGGTCTCTCCTACAATGAGCAGTTCTTC. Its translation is CAWSVPRGLSYNEQFF.